Below, 18 T cell receptor beta chains from the same sample are listed, as sequenced in a study of neurological immune-mediated disorders. Sample time point: longitudinal time-point 2. TCRdb redid the calling of the 5' RACE reads with MiXCR, one entry per CDR3 protein. The sample lists about 80,000 distinct CDR3 sequences; approximately 5.8% were seen once. The sample consisted of PBMCs. Receptors were obtained from an older woman with multiple sclerosis.

A remark on this clonotype: Relative to the germline gene, one junction end is altered; a read error may explain this. The gene calls are TRBV4-2 and TRBJ2-7; 7 bases align to TRBD1. The germline V gene encodes CDR1 LGHNA and CDR2 YNFKEQ. CDR3 length: 15 amino acids. Here the CDR3 DNA reads TGTGCCAGCAGTCAAGGGGGCACTGCCTCCTACGAGCAGTACTTC. Translation gives CASSQGGTASYEQYF.

This chain joins TRBV7-2 and TRBJ1-2; 7 bases agree with TRBD1. The CDR3 has 15 residues. Per germline, CDR1 SGHTA and CDR2 FQGNSA. After removal of 4 bases from V and 3 bases from J, the junction contained 8 bases not matched to a gene. The CDR3 DNA reads TGTGCCAGCAGCTACGGGACAGCTCGAGACTATGGCTACACCTTC. Translated, it gives CASSYGTARDYGYTF. The full variable domain, in which reference TRBV7-2 and TRBJ1-2 provide the parts outside the CDR3, is GAGVSQSPSNKVTEKGKDVELRCDPISGHTALYWYRQSLGQGLEFLIYFQGNSAPDKSGLPSDRFSAERTGGSVSTLTIQRTQQEDSAVYLCASSYGTARDYGYTFGSGTRLTVV.

This clonotype was recorded at least ten times. The rearrangement uses TRBV28 and TRBJ1-1; D unresolved. Trimming removed 3 bases from V and 7 bases from J, with 6 bases in between. The CDR3 length is 11 residues. Germline assignment: CDR1 MDHEN and CDR2 SYDVKM. CDR3 amino acids: CASSFTDEAFF. In nucleotides, the CDR3 is TGTGCCAGCAGTTTTACAGATGAAGCTTTCTTT.

This clonotype was seen repeatedly, ten times or more. The V and J genes are TRBV12-3 or TRBV12-4 and TRBJ1-5; weak D call: TRBD1 (6 bases). The V gene lost 3 bases and the J gene lost 5 bases, with 11 bases spanning the gap. The CDR3 contains 14 residues. CDR3 bases: TGTGCCAGCAGTTTTCGGGGGGCTTATCAGCCCCAGCATTTT. This codes for CASSFRGAYQPQHF.

This clonotype was observed at least ten times. The V gene is TRBV29-1, the J gene TRBJ1-1, with D perhaps matching TRBD1 (5 bases). Trimming removed 2 bases from V and 6 bases from J, with 13 bases in between. Germline CDR1 reads SQVTM; CDR2 reads ANQGSEA. This CDR3 has 13 amino acids. As DNA, the CDR3 is TGCAGCGTTGAATTGAGCAGGGCGGCTGAAGCTTTCTTT. It specifies CSVELSRAAEAFF.

In regard to this clonotype: This sequence may be a read error, since a much larger clone differs from it by one base. The V gene is TRBV7-9, the J gene TRBJ2-1, with D hard to call. This CDR3 has 14 amino acids. CDR1 SEHNR and CDR2 FQNEAQ come from the germline V gene (reference sequence). The CDR3 DNA follows: TGTACCAGCAGCCCCCAAGCCTCTTACAATGAGCAGTTCTTC. This gives the protein CTSSPQASYNEQFF.

Turning to this clonotype: This may be a read error: a much more frequent sequence differs by one nucleotide. This chain links TRBV20-1 with TRBJ1-5; D gene unclear. With 7 bases removed from V and 6 bases from J, the gap between germline ends came to 19 bases. CDR1 is DFQATT and CDR2 is SNEGSKA in the germline V gene (reference sequence). This CDR3 is built from 14 residues. CDR3 loop: CSGVGVPVGQPQHF. In DNA form, the CDR3 reads TGCAGTGGGGTTGGAGTCCCAGTGGGTCAGCCCCAGCATTTT.

This clonotype was counted at least ten times. This chain uses TRBV5-6 with TRBJ1-3; the D gene is possibly TRBD1 (5 bases). CDR3 size: 14 residues. The V gene lost 1 base and the J gene lost 2 bases, with 7 bases spanning the gap. Per germline, CDR1 SGHDT and CDR2 YYEEEE. CDR3 DNA sequence: TGTGCCAGCAGCTTGCAGGGAGCTGGAAACACCATATATTTT. The encoded protein is CASSLQGAGNTIYF.

In this sample, this clonotype turned up many times. This chain joins TRBV9 and TRBJ1-1, with TRBD1 identical over 7 bases. Per germline, CDR1 SGDLS and CDR2 YYNGEE. The CDR3 is made up of 14 amino acids. J gave up 3 bases and V 6 bases, and 8 bases lay outside the gene matches. CDR3 DNA sequence: TGTGCCAGCAAGCCGACAGGGTGGGACACTGAAGCTTTCTTT. It translates to CASKPTGWDTEAFF.

This clonotype was seen repeatedly, ten times or more. This sequence joins TRBV7-2 and TRBJ2-1, with 8 bases lining up with TRBD2. The CDR3 runs 16 residues. The J segment lost 0 bases and the V segment lost 2 bases, leaving 3 bases of the junction unmatched. The germline V gene has CDR1 SGHTA and CDR2 FQGNSA. CDR3 sequence: CASSLPGGTSYNEQFF. Here the CDR3 DNA reads TGTGCCAGCAGCTTACCGGGGGGGACCTCCTACAATGAGCAGTTCTTC.

This clonotype was seen many times. The chain couples TRBV7-2 to TRBJ2-2; D may be TRBD1 (6 bases). The CDR3 has 16 amino acids. The ends were cut back, 5 bases at V and 4 bases at J, with 17 bases in the middle. The germline CDR1 and CDR2 sequences are SGHTA and FQGNSA. The CDR3 protein is CASSTPSGAVTGELFF. The CDR3 nucleotides are TGTGCCAGCAGCACCCCCTCAGGGGCAGTCACCGGGGAGCTGTTTTTT.

The sample holds many counts of this clonotype. V usage is TRBV7-2 and J usage is TRBJ2-7, with 10 positions matching TRBD1. CDR3 length equals 16 residues. From germline, CDR1 is SGHTA and CDR2 FQGNSA. The V and J ends lost 3 bases and 3 bases, in that order; junction bases with no gene match: 8. The DNA for the CDR3 is TGTGCCAGCAGCTTGGGACCGGGACAGGGGATCTACGAGCAGTACTTC. Protein sequence: CASSLGPGQGIYEQYF.

This clonotype was seen many times. V and J are TRBV5-1 and TRBJ2-1, with D possibly being TRBD1 (5 bases). Germline assignment: CDR1 SGHRS and CDR2 YFSETQ. This CDR3 has 12 residues. V lost 4 bases, J lost 8 bases, and 10 bases lay in between. Here the CDR3 reads CASSGAVDEQFF. Here the CDR3 DNA reads TGCGCCAGCAGCGGGGCAGTCGATGAGCAGTTCTTC.

This clonotype was seen at least ten times. This sequence joins TRBV25-1 and TRBJ1-1, with TRBD1 matching 8 bases. Germline V gene data show CDR1 as MGHDK and CDR2 as SYGVNS. V lost 7 bases to trimming and J lost 2 bases; unmatched junction nucleotides: 12. This CDR3 is 16 amino acids long. The CDR3 region is CASKKRVGQGNTEAFF. DNA of the CDR3: TGTGCCAGCAAGAAACGAGTTGGACAGGGAAACACTGAAGCTTTCTTT.

This clonotype was seen repeatedly, ten times or more. V usage is TRBV5-1 and J usage is TRBJ1-1; 7 bases map to TRBD1. This CDR3 contains 16 residues. V lost 4 bases and J lost 1; bases outside the gene matches: 10. The germline gives CDR1 SGHRS, CDR2 YFSETQ. The CDR3 DNA sequence: TGCGCCAGCAGCGGTTCGGGACAGTTAACGAACACTGAAGCTTTCTTT. The encoded protein is CASSGSGQLTNTEAFF.

This clonotype was detected many times. This sequence joins TRBV20-1 and TRBJ1-1, with D hard to call. Trimming cost V 1 base and J 4 bases, with 4 bases left between them. In germline, CDR1 is DFQATT, CDR2 SNEGSKA (reference sequence). The CDR3 runs 11 residues. The CDR3 bases are TGCAGTGCTAGAGGGAGCACTGAAGCTTTCTTT. This codes for CSARGSTEAFF.

This clonotype was found many times. The rearrangement links TRBV2 to TRBJ2-3; D is tentatively TRBD1 or TRBD2 (5 bases each). The germline V gene has CDR1 SNHLY and CDR2 FYNNEI. Trimming stripped 0 bases from V and 3 bases from J, with 19 bases between. This CDR3 has 18 amino acids. CDR3 coding DNA: TGTGCCAGCAGTGAAGCGCTTCTTGGGCAGAGGGGTACAGATACGCAGTATTTT. Encoded protein: CASSEALLGQRGTDTQYF. Complete variable domain (other parts from reference TRBV2 and TRBJ2-3): EPEVTQTPSHQVTQMGQEVILRCVPISNHLYFYWYRQILGQKVEFLVSFYNNEISEKSEIFDDQFSVERPDGSNFTLKIRSTKLEDSAMYFCASSEALLGQRGTDTQYFGPGTRLTVL.

Concerning this clonotype: A single base separates this from a much larger clone, so it may be a read error. The CDR3 DNA reads TGTGCCAGCAGCCGTTACCAGGGCAACTCCTACGAGCAGTACTTC. Residues: CASSRYQGNSYEQYF. The chain uses TRBV12-3 or TRBV12-4 and TRBJ2-7; perhaps TRBD1 as D (5 bases). The ends were cut back, 6 bases at V and 0 bases at J, with 15 bases in the middle. The CDR3 is 15 residues long.